Below are 8 T cell receptor beta chains sequenced from a single sample in a study of CD8+CD57+ T cells in acquired aplastic anemia. The TCR beta profiling, which covered VDJ combination and CDR3 sequence, was carried out using genomic DNA as the template. MiXCR, applied by TCRdb to the reads, yields one record per CDR3 protein. Of about 420,000 distinct CDR3 sequences listed, 55% to 75% were seen once; the top ten hold 4%. Sequences were obtained from sorted CD4+, CD8+, or CD8+CD57+ T cells (not recorded which) from PBMCs. These receptors all come from a human donor in good health, serving as a control.

The V and J genes are TRBV7-9 and TRBJ2-7; no clear D gene. This CDR3 has 15 amino acids. Trimming cost V 1 base and J 13 bases, with 23 bases left between them. From germline, CDR1 is SEHNR and CDR2 FQNEAQ (reference sequence). The CDR3 reads CASSLDHLANTEDYF. The CDR3 DNA sequence: TGTGCCAGCAGCTTAGATCACCTGGCGAACACTGAAGATTACTTC.

There are many counts of this clonotype. This sequence joins TRBV7-2 and TRBJ2-5, with a possible D match to TRBD2 (7 bases). The CDR3 covers 18 residues. V lost 1 base and J 2 bases, leaving 20 bases between the germline ends. Germline assignment: CDR1 SGHTA and CDR2 FQGNSA. For the CDR3, the DNA is TGTGCCAGCAGCTTAGTCCCGGGGGGCTCCTCGAAGCAAGAGACCCAGTACTTC. The encoded protein is CASSLVPGGSSKQETQYF.

V is TRBV7-2 and J is TRBJ1-4, with D possibly TRBD1 on 5 matching bases. Trimming cost V 5 bases and J 17 bases, with 27 bases left between them. From germline, CDR1 is SGHTA and CDR2 FQGNSA. The CDR3 runs 15 residues. CDR3: CASSPGGAMHEKFFF. In DNA, the CDR3 is TGTGCCAGCAGCCCCGGGGGAGCCATGCATGAGAAGTTCTTTTTT. Looking up the rest from reference TRBV7-2 and TRBJ1-4 gives the full variable domain: GAGVSQSPSNKVTEKGKDVELRCDPISGHTALYWYRQSLGQGLEFLIYFQGNSAPDKSGLPSDRFSAERTGGSVSTLTIQRTQQEDSAVYLCASSPGGAMHEKFFFGSGTQLSVL.

There are a few counts of this clonotype. The chain links TRBV30 to TRBJ2-2; no clear D. The V end was cut by 0 bases, the J end by 3 bases, with 8 bases between. Germline CDR1 GTSNPN, CDR2 SVGIG (reference sequence). The CDR3 length is 14 residues. The CDR3 loop reads CAWSVQPDTGELFF. CDR3 sequence (DNA): TGTGCCTGGAGTGTACAACCCGACACCGGGGAGCTGTTTTTT.

This sequence joins TRBV7-2 and TRBJ2-3; tentative D call: TRBD2 (5 bases). The CDR3 totals 15 residues. V lost 2 bases and J lost 2, with 11 bases in between. Germline CDR1 and CDR2: SGHTA and FQGNSA. The CDR3 nucleotides are TGTGCCAGCAGCTTAAGAGGGATCTACACAGATACGCAGTATTTT. This codes for CASSLRGIYTDTQYF.

The rearrangement joins TRBV7-6 to TRBJ1-6; a weak D match, TRBD1 (5 bases). The CDR3 sequence is 15 residues long. V lost 5 bases and J 10 bases, leaving 18 bases between the germline ends. Germline values: CDR1 SGHVS, CDR2 FNYEAQ. Here the CDR3 DNA reads TGTGCCAGCAGCCAAGATTACGGGACGGACTCACCCCTCCACTTT. Protein product: CASSQDYGTDSPLHF. The full variable domain, with the rest looked up from reference TRBV7-6 and TRBJ1-6, is GAGVSQSPRYKVTKRGQDVALRCDPISGHVSLYWYRQALGQGPEFLTYFNYEAQQDKSGLPNDRFSAERPEGSISTLTIQRTEQRDSAMYRCASSQDYGTDSPLHFGNGTRLTVT.

Remarks on this clonotype: This CDR3 fails to terminate in the conserved phenylalanine or tryptophan, so it likely reflects a read error. This sequence joins TRBV29-1 and TRBJ2-1; no definite D call. Germline-derived CDR1 and CDR2 are SQVTM and ANQGSEA. This CDR3 spans 16 amino acids. The germline V and J ends were trimmed by 2 bases and 3 bases, with 17 bases remaining between them. The CDR3 nucleotides are TGCAGCGTTGAATTCCTCCGAGAACGAGACTACAATGAGCAGTTCCTC. It yields the protein CSVEFLRERDYNEQFL.

This clonotype was detected ten times or more. This rearrangement joins TRBV7-9 to TRBJ1-1; D is uncertain. V was cut by 10 bases and J by 3 bases, with 9 bases left in between. The CDR3 loop spans 11 amino acids. Germline assignment: CDR1 SEHNR and CDR2 FQNEAQ (reference sequence). CDR3 nucleotide sequence: TGTGCCATTCGTAAGGACACTGAAGCTTTCTTT. It codes for CAIRKDTEAFF.